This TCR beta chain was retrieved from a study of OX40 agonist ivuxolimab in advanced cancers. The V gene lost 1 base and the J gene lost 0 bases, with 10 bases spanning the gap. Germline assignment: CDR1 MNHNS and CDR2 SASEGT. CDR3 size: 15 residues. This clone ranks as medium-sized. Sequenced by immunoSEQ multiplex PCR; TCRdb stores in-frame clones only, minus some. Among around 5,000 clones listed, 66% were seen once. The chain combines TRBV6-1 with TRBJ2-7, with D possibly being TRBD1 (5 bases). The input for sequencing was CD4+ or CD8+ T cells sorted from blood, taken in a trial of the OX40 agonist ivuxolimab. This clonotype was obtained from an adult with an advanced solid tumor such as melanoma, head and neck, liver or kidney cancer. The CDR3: CASSEDLTASYEQYF. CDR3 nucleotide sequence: TGTGCCAGCAGTGAAGATCTGACAGCCTCCTACGAGCAGTACTTC.